These 13 T cell receptor beta chains originate from one sample sequenced in a study of cytomegalovirus exposure and HLA in healthy donors listed by TCRdb under 2017. Receptors were amplified or captured by the immunoSEQ multiplex PCR assay. For the multiplex PCR, a mixture combining 60 forward primers for TCR Vbeta segments and 13 reverse primers for TCR Jbeta segments was used. Not all clones reach the TCRdb copy of this immuneACCESS table, which keeps in-frame sequences only. Checked studies attribute under half of the gap to unresolved V genes and leave the rest unexplained. The sample table contains about 180,000 clones; only one count was recorded for 82% of them. The top ten hold 1.5% of the sample. Sequencing was performed on PBMCs. The receptors were sampled from a man between 35 and 55 years old in good health and CMV-seronegative.

The chain recombines TRBV6-5 with TRBJ2-7, with TRBD1 matching over 7 bases. V shed 11 bases and J 0 bases; nucleotides not matched to a gene: 10. The CDR3 has 14 amino acids. Germline V gives CDR1 MNHEY, CDR2 SVGAGI. CDR3 coding DNA: TGTGCCGGAAGCCGGGACAGAGCCTCCTACGAGCAGTACTTC. Protein product: CAGSRDRASYEQYF.

The chain joins TRBV7-9 to TRBJ2-1; 9 nucleotides align to TRBD2. The CDR3 contains 16 residues. Germline V CDR1 and CDR2: SEHNR, FQNEAQ (reference sequence). V shed 3 bases, J shed 6 bases, and the junction held 9 bases outside the gene matches. The CDR3 region has the DNA TGTGCCAGCAGCTTGGACGGCGGGAGGGATCGCAATGAGCAGTTCTTC. Encoded protein: CASSLDGGRDRNEQFF.

The rearrangement links TRBV10-1 to TRBJ2-6, with D uncertain. The CDR3 spans 13 residues. CDR1 and CDR2 (germline): WNHNN, SYGVQD (reference sequence). V was pared by 6 bases and J by 5 bases, with 8 bases between. The CDR3 DNA reads as TGCGCCAGCAGCGAGACAAGGGCCAACGTCCTGACTTTC. Protein sequence: CASSETRANVLTF.

This clone has just a few counts. The rearrangement links TRBV6-1 to TRBJ1-2; 11 nucleotides align to TRBD1. The CDR3 has 15 residues. Germline V gives CDR1 MNHNS, CDR2 SASEGT. The V and J ends lost 6 bases and 8 bases, in that order; junction bases with no gene match: 11. The CDR3 DNA follows: TGTGCCAGCAGACCGGAGGGACAGGGGGTCTGGGGCTACACCTTC. This codes for CASRPEGQGVWGYTF.

This clone was counted only a few times. The chain uses TRBV25-1 and TRBJ2-5; 11 positions match TRBD2. CDR3 length: 16 residues. Germline trimming cut 5 bases from V and 1 base from J; bases unmatched to any gene: 6. Germline loops: CDR1 MGHDK, CDR2 SYGVNS. CDR3 nucleotides: TGTGCCAGCAGTAACCCCGGGACTAGCGGCCAAGAGACCCAGTACTTC. Its protein is CASSNPGTSGQETQYF.

This sequence joins TRBV19 and TRBJ1-1; 7 bases are shared with TRBD1. The J segment lost 4 bases and the V segment lost 5 bases, leaving 7 bases of the junction unmatched. The germline V gene encodes CDR1 LNHDA and CDR2 SQIVND (reference sequence). This CDR3 is built from 14 residues. The DNA for the CDR3 is TGTGCCAGTAGTGCGCGACAGGGTACCACTGAAGCTTTCTTT. It is translated as CASSARQGTTEAFF.

This rearrangement joins TRBV11-1 to TRBJ2-5, with D tentatively TRBD2 (5 bases). The length of the CDR3 is 15 residues. Per the germline V gene, CDR1 is SGHAT and CDR2 is FQDESV (reference sequence). The ends were cut back, 1 base at V and 5 bases at J, with 14 bases in the middle. CDR3 DNA: TGTGCCAGCAGCTTAGGGCGGGCCACGGGGGAGACCCAGTACTTC. Residues: CASSLGRATGETQYF. The variable domain in full, completed from reference TRBV11-1 and TRBJ2-5, reads EAEVAQSPRYKITEKSQAVAFWCDPISGHATLYWYRQILGQGPELLVQFQDESVVDDSQLPKDRFSAERLKGVDSTLKIQPAELGDSAMYLCASSLGRATGETQYFGPGTRLLVL.

This chain joins TRBV28 and TRBJ2-7; 7 bases agree with TRBD1. Unmatched junction bases numbered 7, after V lost 4 bases and J lost 1 base. Germline V lookup: CDR1 MDHEN, CDR2 SYDVKM. This CDR3 region has 15 residues. CDR3 coding DNA: TGTGCCAGCAGTTCTGGGGACAGTGTTTCCTACGAGCAGTACTTC. This gives the protein CASSSGDSVSYEQYF.

The V gene is TRBV5-6, the J gene TRBJ1-1, with a weak D call TRBD1 (6 bases). V gave up 0 bases and J gave up 0 bases, with 15 bases separating them. CDR1 is SGHDT, CDR2 YYEEEE, per germline. The CDR3 is 17 residues long. CDR3 sequence: CASSLGRGRQLNTEAFF. CDR3 DNA sequence: TGTGCCAGCAGCTTGGGGCGGGGGCGGCAGTTGAACACTGAAGCTTTCTTT.

This rearrangement joins TRBV28 to TRBJ2-6, with 9 bases fitting TRBD1. Germline V gene lookup returns CDR1 MDHEN and CDR2 SYDVKM. The CDR3 length is 18 residues. J lost 2 bases, V lost 3 bases, and 8 bases had no gene match. CDR3 loop: CASSFQGQGVPGANVLTF. CDR3 nucleotide sequence: TGTGCCAGCAGTTTTCAGGGACAGGGAGTTCCTGGGGCCAACGTCCTGACTTTC. The variable domain in full, completed from reference TRBV28 and TRBJ2-6, reads DVKVTQSSRYLVKRTGEKVFLECVQDMDHENMFWYRQDPGLGLRLIYFSYDVKMKEKGDIPEGYSVSREKKERFSLILESASTNQTSMYLCASSFQGQGVPGANVLTFGAGSRLTVL.

This rearrangement joins TRBV7-2 to TRBJ2-7; 12 bases are shared with TRBD1. The J segment lost 1 base and the V segment lost 1 base, leaving 5 bases of the junction unmatched. The CDR3 totals 17 residues. The germline V gene encodes CDR1 SGHTA and CDR2 FQGNSA. The CDR3 coding sequence is TGTGCCAGCAGCTTAGTCGGGACAGGGGGCTTGTCCTACGAGCAGTACTTC. Translation: CASSLVGTGGLSYEQYF.

This chain links TRBV5-4 with TRBJ2-5; tentative D call: TRBD1 (5 bases). The CDR3 consists of 14 residues. V gave up 7 bases and J gave up 5 bases, with 18 bases separating them. Germline CDR1 SGHNT, CDR2 YYREEE (reference sequence). CDR3: CASLRQGGLETQYF. The CDR3 DNA reads as TGTGCCAGCCTGAGGCAGGGCGGCTTGGAGACCCAGTACTTC.

CDR3 region: CASKGLAGIYNEQFF. The CDR3 bases are TGTGCCAGTAAAGGACTAGCGGGGATCTACAATGAGCAGTTCTTC. The V gene is TRBV19, the J gene TRBJ2-1; TRBD2 aligns across 12 bases. Germline CDR1 and CDR2: LNHDA and SQIVND (reference sequence). The CDR3 extends over 15 amino acids. Trimming cost V 7 bases and J 3 bases; bases outside gene matches: 4.